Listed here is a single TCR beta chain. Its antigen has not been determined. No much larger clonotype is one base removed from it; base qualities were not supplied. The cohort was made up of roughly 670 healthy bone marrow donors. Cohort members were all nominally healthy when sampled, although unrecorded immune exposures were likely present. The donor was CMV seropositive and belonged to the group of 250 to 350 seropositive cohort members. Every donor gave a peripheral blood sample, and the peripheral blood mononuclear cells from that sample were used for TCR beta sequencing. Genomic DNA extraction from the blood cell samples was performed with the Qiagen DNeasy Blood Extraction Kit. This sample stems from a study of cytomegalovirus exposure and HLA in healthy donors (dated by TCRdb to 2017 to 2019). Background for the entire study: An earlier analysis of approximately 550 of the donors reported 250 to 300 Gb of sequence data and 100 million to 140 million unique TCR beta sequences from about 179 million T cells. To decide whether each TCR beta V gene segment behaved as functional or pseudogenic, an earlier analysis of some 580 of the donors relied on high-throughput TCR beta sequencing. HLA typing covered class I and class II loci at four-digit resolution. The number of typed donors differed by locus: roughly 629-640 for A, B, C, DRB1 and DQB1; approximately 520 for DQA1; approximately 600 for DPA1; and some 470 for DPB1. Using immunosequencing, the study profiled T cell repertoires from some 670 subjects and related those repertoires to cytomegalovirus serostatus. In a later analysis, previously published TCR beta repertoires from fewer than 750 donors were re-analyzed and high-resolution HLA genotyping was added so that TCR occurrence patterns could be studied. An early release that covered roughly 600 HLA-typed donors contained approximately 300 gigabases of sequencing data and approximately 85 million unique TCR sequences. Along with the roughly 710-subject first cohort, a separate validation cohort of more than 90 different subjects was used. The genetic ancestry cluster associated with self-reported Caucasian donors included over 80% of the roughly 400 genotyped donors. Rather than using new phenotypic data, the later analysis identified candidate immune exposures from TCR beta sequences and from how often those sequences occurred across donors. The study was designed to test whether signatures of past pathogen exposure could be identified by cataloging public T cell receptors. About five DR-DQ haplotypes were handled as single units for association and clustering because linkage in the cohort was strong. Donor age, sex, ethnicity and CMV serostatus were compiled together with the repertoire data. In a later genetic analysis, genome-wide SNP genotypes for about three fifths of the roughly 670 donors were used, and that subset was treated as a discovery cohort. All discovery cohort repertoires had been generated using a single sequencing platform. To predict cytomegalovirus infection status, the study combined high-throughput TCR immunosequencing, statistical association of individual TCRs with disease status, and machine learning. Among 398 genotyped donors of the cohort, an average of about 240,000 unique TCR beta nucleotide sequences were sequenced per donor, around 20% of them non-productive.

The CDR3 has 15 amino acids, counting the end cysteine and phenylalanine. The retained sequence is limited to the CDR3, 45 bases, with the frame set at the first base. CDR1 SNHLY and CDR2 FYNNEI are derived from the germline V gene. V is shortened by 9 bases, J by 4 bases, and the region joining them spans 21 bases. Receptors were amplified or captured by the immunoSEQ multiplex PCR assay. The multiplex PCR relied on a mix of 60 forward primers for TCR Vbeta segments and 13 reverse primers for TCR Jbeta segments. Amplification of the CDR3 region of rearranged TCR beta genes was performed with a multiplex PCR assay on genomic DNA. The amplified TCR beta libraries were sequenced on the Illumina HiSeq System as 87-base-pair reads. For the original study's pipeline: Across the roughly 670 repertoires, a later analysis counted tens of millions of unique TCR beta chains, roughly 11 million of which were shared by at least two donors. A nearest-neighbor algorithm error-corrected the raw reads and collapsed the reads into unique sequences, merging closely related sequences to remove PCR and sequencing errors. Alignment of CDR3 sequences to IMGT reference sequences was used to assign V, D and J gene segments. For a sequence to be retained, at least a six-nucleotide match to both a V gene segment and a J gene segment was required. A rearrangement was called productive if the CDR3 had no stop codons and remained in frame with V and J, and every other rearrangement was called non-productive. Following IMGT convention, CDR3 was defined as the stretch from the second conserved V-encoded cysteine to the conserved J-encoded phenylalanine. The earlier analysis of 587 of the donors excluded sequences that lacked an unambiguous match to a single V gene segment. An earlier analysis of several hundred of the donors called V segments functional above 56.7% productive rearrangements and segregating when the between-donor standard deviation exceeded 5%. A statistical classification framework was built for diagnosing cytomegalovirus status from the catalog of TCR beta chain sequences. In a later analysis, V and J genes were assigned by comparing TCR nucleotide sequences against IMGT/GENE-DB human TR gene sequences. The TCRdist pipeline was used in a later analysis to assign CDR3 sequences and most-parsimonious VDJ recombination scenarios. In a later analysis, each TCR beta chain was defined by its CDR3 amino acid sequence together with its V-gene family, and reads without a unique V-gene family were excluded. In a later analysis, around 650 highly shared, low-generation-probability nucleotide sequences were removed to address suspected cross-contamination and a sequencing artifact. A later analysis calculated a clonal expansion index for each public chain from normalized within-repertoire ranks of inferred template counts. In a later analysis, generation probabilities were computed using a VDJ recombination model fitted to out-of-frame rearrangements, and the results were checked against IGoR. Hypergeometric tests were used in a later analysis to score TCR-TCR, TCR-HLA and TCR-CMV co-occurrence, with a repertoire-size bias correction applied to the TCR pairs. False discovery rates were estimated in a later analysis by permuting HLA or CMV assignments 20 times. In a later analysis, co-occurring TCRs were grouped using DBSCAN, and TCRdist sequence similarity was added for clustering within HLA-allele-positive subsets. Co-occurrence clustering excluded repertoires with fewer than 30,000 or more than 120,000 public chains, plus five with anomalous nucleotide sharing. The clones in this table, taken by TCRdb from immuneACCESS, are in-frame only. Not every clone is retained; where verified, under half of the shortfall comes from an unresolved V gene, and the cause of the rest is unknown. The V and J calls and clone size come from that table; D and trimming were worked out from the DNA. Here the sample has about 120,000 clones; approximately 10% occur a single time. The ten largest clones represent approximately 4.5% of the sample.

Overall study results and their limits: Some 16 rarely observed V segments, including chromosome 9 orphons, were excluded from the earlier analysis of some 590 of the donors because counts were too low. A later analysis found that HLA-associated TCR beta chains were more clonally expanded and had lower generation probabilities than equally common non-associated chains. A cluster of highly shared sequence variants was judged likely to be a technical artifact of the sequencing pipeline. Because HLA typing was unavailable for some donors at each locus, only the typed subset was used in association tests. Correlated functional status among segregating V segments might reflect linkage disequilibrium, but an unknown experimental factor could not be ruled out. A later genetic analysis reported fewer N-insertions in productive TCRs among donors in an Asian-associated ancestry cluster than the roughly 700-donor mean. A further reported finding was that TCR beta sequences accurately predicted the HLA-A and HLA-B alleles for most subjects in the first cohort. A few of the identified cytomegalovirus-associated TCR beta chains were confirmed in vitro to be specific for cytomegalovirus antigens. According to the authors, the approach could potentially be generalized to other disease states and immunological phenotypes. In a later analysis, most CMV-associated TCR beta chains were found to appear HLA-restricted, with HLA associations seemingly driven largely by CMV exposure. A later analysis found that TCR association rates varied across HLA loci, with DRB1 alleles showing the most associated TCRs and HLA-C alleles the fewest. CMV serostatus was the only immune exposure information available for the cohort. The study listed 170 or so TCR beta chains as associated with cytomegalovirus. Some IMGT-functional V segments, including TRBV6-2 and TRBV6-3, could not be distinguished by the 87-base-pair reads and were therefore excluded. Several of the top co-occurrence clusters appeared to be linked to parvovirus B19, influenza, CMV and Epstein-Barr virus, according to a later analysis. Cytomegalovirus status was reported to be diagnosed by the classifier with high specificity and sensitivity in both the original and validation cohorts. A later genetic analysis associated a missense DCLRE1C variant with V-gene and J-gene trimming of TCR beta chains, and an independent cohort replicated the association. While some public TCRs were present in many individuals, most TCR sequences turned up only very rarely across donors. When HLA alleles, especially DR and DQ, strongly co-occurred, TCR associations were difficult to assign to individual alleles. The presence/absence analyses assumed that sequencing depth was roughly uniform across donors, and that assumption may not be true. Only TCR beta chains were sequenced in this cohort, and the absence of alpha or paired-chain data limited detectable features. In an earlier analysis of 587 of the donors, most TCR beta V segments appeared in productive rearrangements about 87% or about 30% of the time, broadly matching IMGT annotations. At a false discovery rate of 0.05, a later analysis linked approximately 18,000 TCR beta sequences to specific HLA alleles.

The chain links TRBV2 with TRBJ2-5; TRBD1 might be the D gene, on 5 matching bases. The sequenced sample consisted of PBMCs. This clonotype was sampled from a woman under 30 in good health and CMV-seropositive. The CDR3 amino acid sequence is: CASNQNSGFRETQYF. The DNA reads TGTGCCAGTAACCAGAATTCAGGGTTCCGAGAGACCCAGTACTTC.